This T cell receptor (beta chain) was profiled in a study of T cell responses to AZD1222 COVID-19 vaccine (dated by TCRdb to about 2021). The study in broad terms: Because spike-specific TCR depth and breadth did not differ between the two schedules, AZD1222 recipients who got a second dose at roughly 4 weeks were pooled with those who got a second dose at roughly 12 weeks. TCR sequencing was performed for more than 230 trial participants, of whom around 200 were given two doses of AZD1222 and about 25 were given two doses of MenACWY control vaccine. Enrollment into the trials was organized by age into subgroups of 18-55, 56-69 and 70-plus years, and those subgroups contained roughly 150, 30 and 60 TCR-sequenced participants, respectively.

A single count supports this clone. Its antigen specificity is not known. No much larger clone is present one base from it, and per-base qualities are unavailable. The CDR3 regions of human TCRbeta chains were analyzed by immunosequencing. The authors' analysis ran thus. Repertoire TCRs were checked for matches against a reference library of SARS-CoV-2-specific TCRs that had been generated using the MIRA antigen-specificity platform. Breadth was defined as the fraction of unique TCRs that were SARS-CoV-2-associated. Depth was defined as the fraction of total T cells that were SARS-CoV-2-associated. Using the MIRA data, each spike-specific TCR was assigned both to the spike region to which the TCR was reactive and to a CD4 or CD8 class. Log10-transformed breadth and depth values were compared by one-way ANOVA with Sidak's multiple comparisons tests. TCRdb holds this immuneACCESS table with in-frame rearrangements only. Some clones are missing; in checked studies, unresolved V genes explain under half, and the rest has no known cause. That table is the source of V, J and clone size, and D and trimming were worked out from the DNA. The sample table records 120,000 or so clones; 75% to 95% of these occur just once. The ten biggest clones cover under 3.5% of the sample.

General study outcomes and caveats: Participants were mostly white British and included more females than males, and it was suggested by the authors that clonal diversity may have been underestimated. The whole spike protein was spanned by vaccine-associated CD4 TCRs, and dominant responses were seen in regions 160-218 and 743-854. In the small 56-69-year group, the increase in depth fell short of significance, most likely because of low power. Epitopes outside the regions mutated in the B.1.351 and B.1.1.7 variants were reportedly recognized by nearly half of the unique spike-specific TCRs. Conclusions about previously exposed vaccinees were limited because only 5 or 6 AZD1222 recipients were SARS-CoV-2 seropositive at baseline. Because no day 14 peak-response samples were available, the repertoires could be characterized only after the peak T cell response. After two AZD1222 doses, both the breadth and the depth of spike-specific TCRs were significantly higher than at day 0 and than in MenACWY recipients.

The time point tag for this specimen amounts to: baseline before first vaccination. Samples from vaccinated people were obtained from the UK trials COV001 and COV002, which included a single-blind randomized controlled phase 2/3 trial of AZD1222 (ChAdOx1 nCoV-19) in healthy adults. For TCRbeta chain sequencing, PBMC samples from trial participants were taken at day 0 and at day 28 after the second dose. CDR1 is given as LGHNA and CDR2 as YSLEER, both from the germline V gene. There are 14 amino acids in the CDR3, from cysteine to phenylalanine inclusive. Just the 42-base CDR3 DNA is kept, in frame starting at base 1. Deletion took 1 base off V and 3 bases off J, with a span of 9 bases between the germline ends.

The source was peripheral blood, collected on day 0 of AZD1222 vaccination. The receptor chain draws on TRBV4-3 and TRBJ1-2; the D segment cannot be called with confidence. This receptor was identified in an adult in good health. This receptor carries the CDR3 CASSQAFSDYGYTF. The DNA reads TGCGCCAGCAGCCAAGCTTTCTCGGACTATGGCTACACCTTC.